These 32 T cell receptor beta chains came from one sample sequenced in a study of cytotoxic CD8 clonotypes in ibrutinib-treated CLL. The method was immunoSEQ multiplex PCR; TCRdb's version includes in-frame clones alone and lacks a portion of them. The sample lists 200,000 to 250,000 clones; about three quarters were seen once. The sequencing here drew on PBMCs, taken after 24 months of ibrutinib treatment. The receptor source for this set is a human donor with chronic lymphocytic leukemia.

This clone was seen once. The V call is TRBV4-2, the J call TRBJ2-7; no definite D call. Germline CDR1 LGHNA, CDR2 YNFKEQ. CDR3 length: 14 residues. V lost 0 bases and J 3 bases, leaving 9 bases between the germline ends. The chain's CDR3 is CASSQEIQIYEQYF. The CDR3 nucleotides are TGTGCCAGCAGCCAAGAAATACAGATCTACGAGCAGTACTTC.

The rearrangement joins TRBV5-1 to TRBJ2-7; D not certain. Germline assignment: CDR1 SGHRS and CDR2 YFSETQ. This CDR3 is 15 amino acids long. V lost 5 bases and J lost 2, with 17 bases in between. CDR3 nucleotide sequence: TGCGCCAGCAGTCGAGGCTCCATTTTCCCCTACGAGCAGTACTTC. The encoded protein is CASSRGSIFPYEQYF.

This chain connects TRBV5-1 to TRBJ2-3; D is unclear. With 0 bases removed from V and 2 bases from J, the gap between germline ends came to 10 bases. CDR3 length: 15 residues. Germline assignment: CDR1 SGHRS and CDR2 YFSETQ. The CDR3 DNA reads TGCGCCAGCAGCTTGGGACAATCCTCCACAGATACGCAGTATTTT. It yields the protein CASSLGQSSTDTQYF. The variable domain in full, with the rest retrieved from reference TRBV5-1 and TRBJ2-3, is KAGVTQTPRYLIKTRGQQVTLSCSPISGHRSVSWYQQTPGQGLQFLFEYFSETQRNKGNFPGRFSGRQFSNSRSEMNVSTLELGDSALYLCASSLGQSSTDTQYFGPGTRLTVL.

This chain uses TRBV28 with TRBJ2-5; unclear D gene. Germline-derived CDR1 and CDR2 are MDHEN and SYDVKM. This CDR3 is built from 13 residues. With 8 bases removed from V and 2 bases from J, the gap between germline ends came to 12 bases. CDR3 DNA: TGTGCCAGCCGTCACGCGGCTCAAGAGACCCAGTACTTC. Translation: CASRHAAQETQYF.

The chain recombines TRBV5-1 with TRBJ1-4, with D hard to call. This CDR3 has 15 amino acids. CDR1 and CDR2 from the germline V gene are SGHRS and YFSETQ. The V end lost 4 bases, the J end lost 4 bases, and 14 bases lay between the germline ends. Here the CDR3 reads CASSTEPGINEKLFF. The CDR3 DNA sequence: TGCGCCAGCAGCACCGAGCCTGGTATTAATGAAAAACTGTTTTTT. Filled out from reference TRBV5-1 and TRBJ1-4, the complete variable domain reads KAGVTQTPRYLIKTRGQQVTLSCSPISGHRSVSWYQQTPGQGLQFLFEYFSETQRNKGNFPGRFSGRQFSNSRSEMNVSTLELGDSALYLCASSTEPGINEKLFFGSGTQLSVL.

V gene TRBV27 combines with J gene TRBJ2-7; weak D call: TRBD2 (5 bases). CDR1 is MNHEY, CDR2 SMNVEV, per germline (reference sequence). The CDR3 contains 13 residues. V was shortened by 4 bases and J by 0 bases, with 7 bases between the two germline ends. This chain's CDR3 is CASSYGNSYEQYF. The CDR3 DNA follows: TGTGCCAGCAGTTACGGGAACTCCTACGAGCAGTACTTC.

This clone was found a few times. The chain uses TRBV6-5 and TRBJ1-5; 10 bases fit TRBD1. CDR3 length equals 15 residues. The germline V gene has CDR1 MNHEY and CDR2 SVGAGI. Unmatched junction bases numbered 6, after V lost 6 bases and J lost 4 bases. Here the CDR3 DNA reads TGTGCCAGCAGACGGGACAGGGGCTCTAATCAGCCCCAGCATTTT. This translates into CASRRDRGSNQPQHF.

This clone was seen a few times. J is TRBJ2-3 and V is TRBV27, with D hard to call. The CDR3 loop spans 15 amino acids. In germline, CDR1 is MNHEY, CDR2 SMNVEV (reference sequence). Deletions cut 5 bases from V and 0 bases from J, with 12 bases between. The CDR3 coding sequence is TGTGCCAGCAGTCTGGAGATTGCGAGCACAGATACGCAGTATTTT. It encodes CASSLEIASTDTQYF.

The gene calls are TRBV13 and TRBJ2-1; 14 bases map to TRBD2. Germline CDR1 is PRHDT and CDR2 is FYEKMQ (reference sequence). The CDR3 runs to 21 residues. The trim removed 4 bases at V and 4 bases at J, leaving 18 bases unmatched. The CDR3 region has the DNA TGTGCCAGCAGCTCAAGACTAGCGGGAGGGTTTGTTCAGCCCCCGTACAATGAGCAGTTCTTC. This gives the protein CASSSRLAGGFVQPPYNEQFF. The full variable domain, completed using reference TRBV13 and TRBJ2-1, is AAGVIQSPRHLIKEKRETATLKCYPIPRHDTVYWYQQGPGQDPQFLISFYEKMQSDKGSIPDRFSAQQFSDYHSELNMSSLELGDSALYFCASSSRLAGGFVQPPYNEQFFGPGTRLTVL.

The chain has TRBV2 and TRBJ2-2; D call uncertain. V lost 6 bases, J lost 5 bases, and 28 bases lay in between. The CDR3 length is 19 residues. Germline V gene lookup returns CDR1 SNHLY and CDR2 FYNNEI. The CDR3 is CASRAPQRSAVRWTGELFF. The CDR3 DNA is TGTGCCAGCAGAGCCCCTCAAAGGAGCGCTGTCAGGTGGACCGGGGAGCTGTTTTTT.

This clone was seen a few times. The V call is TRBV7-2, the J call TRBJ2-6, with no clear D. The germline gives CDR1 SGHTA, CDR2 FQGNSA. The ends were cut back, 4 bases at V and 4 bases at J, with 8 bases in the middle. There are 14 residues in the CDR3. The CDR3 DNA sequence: TGTGCCAGCAGCTCGCAGGCCGGGGCCAACGTCCTGACTTTC. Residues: CASSSQAGANVLTF.

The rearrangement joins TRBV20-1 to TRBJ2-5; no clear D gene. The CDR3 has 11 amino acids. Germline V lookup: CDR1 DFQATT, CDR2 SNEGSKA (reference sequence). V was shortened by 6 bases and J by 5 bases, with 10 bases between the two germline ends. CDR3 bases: TGCAGTGCCCAACACGGGGAGACCCAGTACTTC. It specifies CSAQHGETQYF.

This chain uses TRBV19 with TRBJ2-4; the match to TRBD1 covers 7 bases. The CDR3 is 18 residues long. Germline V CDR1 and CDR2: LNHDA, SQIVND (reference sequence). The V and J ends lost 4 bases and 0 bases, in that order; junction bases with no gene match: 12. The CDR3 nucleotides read TGTGCCAGTAGTACTATAGGACAGGCGGGTAAAGCCAAAAACATTCAGTACTTC. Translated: CASSTIGQAGKAKNIQYF.

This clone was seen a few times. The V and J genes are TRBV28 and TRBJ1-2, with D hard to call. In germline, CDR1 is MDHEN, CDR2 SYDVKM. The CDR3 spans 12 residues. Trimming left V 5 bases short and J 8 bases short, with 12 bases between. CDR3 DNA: TGTGCCAGCAGTCCCCGGCGAGGGGGCTACACCTTC. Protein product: CASSPRRGGYTF.

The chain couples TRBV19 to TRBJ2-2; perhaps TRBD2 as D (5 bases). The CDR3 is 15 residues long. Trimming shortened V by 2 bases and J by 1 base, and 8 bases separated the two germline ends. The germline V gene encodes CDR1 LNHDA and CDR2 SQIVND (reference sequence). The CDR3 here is CASSINRGNTGELFF. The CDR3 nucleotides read TGTGCCAGTAGTATAAACCGGGGGAACACCGGGGAGCTGTTTTTT.

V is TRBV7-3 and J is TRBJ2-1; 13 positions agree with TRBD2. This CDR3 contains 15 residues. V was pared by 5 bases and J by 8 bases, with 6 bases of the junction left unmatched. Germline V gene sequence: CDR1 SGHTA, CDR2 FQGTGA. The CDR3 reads CASSPPGLAGYEQFF. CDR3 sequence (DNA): TGTGCCAGCAGCCCACCGGGACTAGCGGGATATGAGCAGTTCTTC.

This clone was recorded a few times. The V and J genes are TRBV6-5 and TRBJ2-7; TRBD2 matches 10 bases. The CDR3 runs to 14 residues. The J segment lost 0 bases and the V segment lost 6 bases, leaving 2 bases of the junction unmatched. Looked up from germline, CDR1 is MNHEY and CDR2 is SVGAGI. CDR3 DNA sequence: TGTGCCAGCAGCCGACTAGCGGGCTCCTACGAGCAGTACTTC. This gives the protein CASSRLAGSYEQYF.

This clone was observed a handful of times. The CDR3 spells CAITGTLSDEQYF. CDR3 DNA sequence: TGTGCCATCACGGGCACCCTCTCGGACGAGCAGTACTTC. The chain employs TRBV10-3 and TRBJ2-7; unclear D gene. Between the trimmed V and J ends, which lost 7 bases and 5 bases, there was a span of 15 bases. The CDR3 totals 13 residues. The germline CDR1 and CDR2 sequences are ENHRY and SYGVKD.

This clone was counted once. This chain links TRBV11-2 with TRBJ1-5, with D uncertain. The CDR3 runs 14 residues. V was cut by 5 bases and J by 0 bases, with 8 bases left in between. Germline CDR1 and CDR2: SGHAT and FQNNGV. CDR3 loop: CASSISDSNQPQHF. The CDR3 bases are TGTGCCAGCAGCATATCGGATAGCAATCAGCCCCAGCATTTT.

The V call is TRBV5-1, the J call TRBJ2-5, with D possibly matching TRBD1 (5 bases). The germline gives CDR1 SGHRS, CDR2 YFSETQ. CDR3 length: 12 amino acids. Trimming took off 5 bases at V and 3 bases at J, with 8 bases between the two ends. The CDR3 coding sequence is TGCGCCAGCAGGGACACAAAAGAGACCCAGTACTTC. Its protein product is CASRDTKETQYF.

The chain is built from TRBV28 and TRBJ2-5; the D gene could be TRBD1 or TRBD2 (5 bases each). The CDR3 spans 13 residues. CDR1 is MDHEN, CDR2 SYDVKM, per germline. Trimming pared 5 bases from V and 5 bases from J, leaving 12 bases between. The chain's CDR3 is CASSEGREETQYF. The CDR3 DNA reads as TGTGCCAGCAGTGAGGGACGAGAGGAGACCCAGTACTTC. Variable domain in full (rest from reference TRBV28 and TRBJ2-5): DVKVTQSSRYLVKRTGEKVFLECVQDMDHENMFWYRQDPGLGLRLIYFSYDVKMKEKGDIPEGYSVSREKKERFSLILESASTNQTSMYLCASSEGREETQYFGPGTRLLVL.

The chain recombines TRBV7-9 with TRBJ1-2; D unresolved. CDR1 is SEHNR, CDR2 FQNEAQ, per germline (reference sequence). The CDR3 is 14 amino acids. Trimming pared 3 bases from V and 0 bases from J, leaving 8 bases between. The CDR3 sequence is CASSFQETNYGYTF. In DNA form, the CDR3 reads TGTGCCAGCAGCTTCCAGGAAACTAACTATGGCTACACCTTC.

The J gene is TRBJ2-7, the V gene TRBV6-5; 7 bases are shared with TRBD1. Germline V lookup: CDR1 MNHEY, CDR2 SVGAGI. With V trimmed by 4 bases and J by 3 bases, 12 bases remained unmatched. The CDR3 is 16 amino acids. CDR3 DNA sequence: TGTGCCAGCAGTTCCCCCGTACAGGGGATAGTCTACGAGCAGTACTTC. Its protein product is CASSSPVQGIVYEQYF.

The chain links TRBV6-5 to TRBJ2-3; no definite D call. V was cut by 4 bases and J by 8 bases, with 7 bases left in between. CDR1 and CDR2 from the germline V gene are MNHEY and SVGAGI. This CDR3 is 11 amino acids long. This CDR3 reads CASSSSGTQYF. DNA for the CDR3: TGTGCCAGCAGTTCCTCCGGTACGCAGTATTTT.

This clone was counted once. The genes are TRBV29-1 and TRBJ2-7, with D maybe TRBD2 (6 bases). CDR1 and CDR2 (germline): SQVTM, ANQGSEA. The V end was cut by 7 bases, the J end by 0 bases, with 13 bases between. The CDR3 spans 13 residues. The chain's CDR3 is CSAVWEDSYEQYF. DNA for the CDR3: TGCAGCGCGGTATGGGAGGACTCCTACGAGCAGTACTTC.

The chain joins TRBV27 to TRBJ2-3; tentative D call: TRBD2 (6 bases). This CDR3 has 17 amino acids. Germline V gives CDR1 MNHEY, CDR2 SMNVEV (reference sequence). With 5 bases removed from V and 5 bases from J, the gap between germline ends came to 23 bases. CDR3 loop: CASSRDGRDWVRDTQYF. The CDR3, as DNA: TGTGCCAGCAGTCGCGATGGCCGGGACTGGGTGAGAGATACGCAGTATTTT.

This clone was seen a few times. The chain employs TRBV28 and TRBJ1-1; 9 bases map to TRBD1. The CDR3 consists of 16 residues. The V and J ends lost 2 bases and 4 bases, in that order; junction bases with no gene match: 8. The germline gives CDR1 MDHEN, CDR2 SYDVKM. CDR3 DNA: TGTGCCAGCAGTTTACGTCCCGGGACAGGGAGCACTGAAGCTTTCTTT. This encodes CASSLRPGTGSTEAFF.

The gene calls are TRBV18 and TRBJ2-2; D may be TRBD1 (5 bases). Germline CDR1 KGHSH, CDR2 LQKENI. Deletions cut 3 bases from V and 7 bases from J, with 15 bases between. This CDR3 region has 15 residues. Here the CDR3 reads CASSPRQIYSGELFF. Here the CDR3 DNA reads TGTGCCAGCTCACCCCGACAGATATACAGCGGGGAGCTGTTTTTT. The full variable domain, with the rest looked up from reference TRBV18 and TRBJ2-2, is NAGVMQNPRHLVRRRGQEARLRCSPMKGHSHVYWYRQLPEEGLKFMVYLQKENIIDESGMPKERFSAEFPKEGPSILRIQQVVRGDSAAYFCASSPRQIYSGELFFGEGSRLTVL.

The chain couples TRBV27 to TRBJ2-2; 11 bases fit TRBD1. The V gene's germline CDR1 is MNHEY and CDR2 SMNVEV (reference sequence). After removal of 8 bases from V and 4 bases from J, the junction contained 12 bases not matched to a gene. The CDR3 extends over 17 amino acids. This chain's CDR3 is CASRPRSGTGGTGELFF. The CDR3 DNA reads TGTGCCAGCCGACCGCGATCCGGGACAGGGGGCACCGGGGAGCTGTTTTTT.

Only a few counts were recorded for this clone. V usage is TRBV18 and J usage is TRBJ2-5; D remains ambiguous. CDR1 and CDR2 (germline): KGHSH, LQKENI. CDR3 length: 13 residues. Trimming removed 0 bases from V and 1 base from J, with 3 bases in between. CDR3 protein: CASSPPSQETQYF. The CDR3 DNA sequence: TGTGCCAGCTCACCACCATCCCAAGAGACCCAGTACTTC.

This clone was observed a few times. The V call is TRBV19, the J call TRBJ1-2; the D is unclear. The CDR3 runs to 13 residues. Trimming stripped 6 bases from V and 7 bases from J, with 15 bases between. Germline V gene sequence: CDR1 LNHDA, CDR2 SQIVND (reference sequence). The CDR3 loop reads CASSPEGRGGYTF. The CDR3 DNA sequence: TGTGCCAGTAGCCCAGAGGGTAGAGGTGGCTACACCTTC.

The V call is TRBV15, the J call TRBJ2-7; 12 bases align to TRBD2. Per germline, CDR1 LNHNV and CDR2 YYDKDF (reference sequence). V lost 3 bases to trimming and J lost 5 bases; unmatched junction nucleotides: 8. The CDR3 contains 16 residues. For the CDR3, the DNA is TGTGCCACCAGCAGCTTCACTAGCGGGAGGCCCCACGAGCAGTACTTC. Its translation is CATSSFTSGRPHEQYF.